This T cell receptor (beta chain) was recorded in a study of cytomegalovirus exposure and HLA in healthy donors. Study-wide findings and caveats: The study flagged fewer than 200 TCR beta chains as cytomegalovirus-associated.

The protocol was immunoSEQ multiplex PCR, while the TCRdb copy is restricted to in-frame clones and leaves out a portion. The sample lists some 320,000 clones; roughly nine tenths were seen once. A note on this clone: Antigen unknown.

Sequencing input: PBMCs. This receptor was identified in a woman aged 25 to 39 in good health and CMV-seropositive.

The CDR3 DNA reads TGTGCCAGCAGCCTCCTTCGGGGAGCGCAAGAGACCCAGTACTTC. Translating it yields CASSLLRGAQETQYF. The genes are TRBV27 and TRBJ2-5; D is perhaps TRBD2 (5 bases). The CDR3 extends over 15 amino acids. Trimming took off 6 bases at V and 2 bases at J, with 16 bases between the two ends. From germline, CDR1 is MNHEY and CDR2 SMNVEV (reference sequence).